Listed below are T cell receptor beta chains from one sample, sequenced in a study of blood T cell repertoires in COVID-19. Sequenced by immunoSEQ multiplex PCR; TCRdb stores in-frame clones only, minus some. The repertoire holds about 170,000 clones, with roughly 86% as singletons. Sequencing input: peripheral blood. Receptors were obtained from a man in his forties or fifties who had recovered from COVID-19. The CDR3 runs from the conserved cysteine through the conserved F or W. D genes are given only for firm matches. For some rows the clone size is stated as once, few or many, or as a class when expanded; others skip it.

V,size,J,D,CDR3,DNA
TRBV4-2,NA,TRBJ1-4,NA,CASSQENTNEKLFF,TGTGCCAGCAGCCAGGAGAACACTAATGAAAAACTGTTTTTT
TRBV6-6,NA,TRBJ1-5,TRBD1,CAAGQGPTFNQPQHF,TGTGCCGCCGGACAGGGGCCAACCTTTAATCAGCCCCAGCATTTT
TRBV11-3,NA,TRBJ2-1,NA,CASSLVPGTGYTSGEQFF,TGTGCCAGCAGCTTAGTTCCCGGAACAGGGTATACCAGTGGTGAGCAGTTCTTC
TRBV4-3,NA,TRBJ1-2,TRBD1,CASSQNRGPYGYTF,TGCGCCAGCAGCCAGAACAGGGGTCCATATGGCTACACCTTC
TRBV7-9,NA,TRBJ2-5,NA,CASSYWTHQETQYF,TGTGCCAGCAGCTATTGGACTCACCAAGAGACCCAGTACTTC
TRBV6-5,NA,TRBJ2-1,TRBD1,CASSYPGTGHNEQFF,TGTGCCAGCAGTTACCCCGGGACAGGTCACAATGAGCAGTTCTTC
TRBV7-2,NA,TRBJ2-2,TRBD2,CASSLALAVGELFF,TGTGCCAGCAGCTTAGCGCTAGCGGTCGGTGAGCTGTTTTTT
TRBV5-1,NA,TRBJ2-5,NA,CASSLGGTQETQYF,TGCGCCAGCAGCTTGGGAGGCACCCAAGAGACCCAGTACTTC
TRBV7-2,NA,TRBJ2-1,TRBD1,CASSPTYRGEQFF,TGTGCCAGCAGCCCCACCTACAGGGGTGAGCAGTTCTTC
TRBV2,NA,TRBJ1-3,NA,CASSEALLRVGNTIYF,TGTGCCAGCAGTGAAGCGCTTCTGAGGGTTGGAAACACCATATATTTT
TRBV7-2,NA,TRBJ1-2,NA,CASSLAGLPGYTF,TGTGCCAGCAGCTTAGCGGGACTCCCTGGCTACACCTTC
TRBV6-4,NA,TRBJ2-6,NA,CASSEGFLEDLYSGANVLTF,TGTGCCAGCAGTGAAGGTTTTCTTGAGGACTTATACTCTGGGGCCAACGTCCTGACTTTC
TRBV7-3,NA,TRBJ2-3,TRBD2,CASSSAGGKIDTQYF,TGTGCCAGCAGCTCCGCGGGGGGCAAAATAGATACGCAGTATTTT
TRBV15,NA,TRBJ1-2,NA,CATSSRGTSNYGYTF,TGTGCCACCAGCAGTAGGGGGACGTCTAACTATGGCTACACCTTC
TRBV6-4,NA,TRBJ1-5,NA,CDYYYQPQHF,TGTGACTATTATTATCAGCCCCAGCATTTT
TRBV3-1/TRBV3-2,NA,TRBJ2-5,NA,CASSQGFRGTQYF,TGTGCCAGCAGCCAAGGGTTCCGCGGGACCCAGTACTTC
TRBV28,NA,TRBJ1-6,NA,CASSARTPSRWKLEPLHF,TGTGCCAGCAGTGCCAGGACTCCCAGCAGGTGGAAACTCGAACCCCTCCACTTT
TRBV6-5,NA,TRBJ1-6,TRBD1,CASTTGGSYNSPLHF,TGTGCCAGCACCACAGGGGGCTCCTATAATTCACCCCTCCACTTT
TRBV19,many,TRBJ1-5,TRBD1,CASTPTGKGYQPQHF,TGTGCCAGTACCCCGACAGGGAAAGGCTATCAGCCCCAGCATTTT
TRBV7-2,NA,TRBJ2-1,TRBD2,CASSLYTSGDRNEQFF,TGTGCCAGCAGCCTCTATACTAGCGGGGATCGGAATGAGCAGTTCTTC
TRBV9,NA,TRBJ2-3,TRBD2,CASSVGRTSGSADTQYF,TGTGCCAGCAGCGTAGGAAGGACTAGCGGGAGCGCAGATACGCAGTATTTT
TRBV29-1,once,TRBJ2-6,TRBD1,CSVSGGYSGANVLTF,TGCAGCGTCTCAGGGGGTTACTCTGGGGCCAACGTCCTGACTTTC
TRBV11-2,NA,TRBJ2-3,NA,CASSLRTGIIMSDTQYF,TGTGCCAGCAGCTTACGTACAGGTATCATTATGTCAGATACGCAGTATTTT
TRBV7-2,NA,TRBJ1-3,NA,CASSLALGLGGSSGNTIYF,TGTGCCAGCAGCTTAGCGCTGGGTCTGGGCGGGTCCTCTGGAAACACCATATATTTT
TRBV7-9,NA,TRBJ2-5,TRBD2,CASGLREGPTPWWTQYF,TGTGCCAGCGGACTTAGGGAGGGGCCGACTCCTTGGTGGACCCAGTACTTC
TRBV5-6,once,TRBJ1-2,NA,CASSPGGPYGYTF,TGTGCCAGCAGCCCGGGGGGGCCCTATGGCTACACCTTC
TRBV7-2,NA,TRBJ2-5,TRBD1,CASSGDRASGTQYF,TGTGCCAGCAGCGGGGACAGGGCGAGCGGGACCCAGTACTTC
TRBV7-3,NA,TRBJ2-1,NA,CASSLSHTNEQFF,TGTGCCAGCAGCTTAAGTCACACCAATGAGCAGTTCTTC
TRBV19,NA,TRBJ1-6,NA,CASSIGPINSPLHF,TGTGCCAGTAGTATAGGGCCGATAAATTCACCCCTCCACTTT
TRBV9,NA,TRBJ1-2,NA,CASSRGGGGANYGYTF,TGTGCCAGCAGCAGAGGCGGGGGGGGAGCTAACTATGGCTACACCTTC
TRBV5-5,NA,TRBJ2-7,TRBD2,CASSIASGRAASYEQYF,TGTGCCAGCAGCATTGCTAGCGGGAGGGCCGCGTCCTACGAGCAGTACTTC
TRBV19,NA,TRBJ2-4,TRBD1,CASTDRDKNIQYF,TGTGCCAGTACCGACAGGGACAAAAACATTCAGTACTTC
TRBV7-6,NA,TRBJ2-5,NA,CASSPGVWYQETQYF,TGTGCCAGCAGCCCGGGGGTGTGGTACCAAGAGACCCAGTACTTC
TRBV4-3,NA,TRBJ1-4,TRBD1,CASSQRAIQTGGSEKLFF,TGCGCCAGCAGCCAAAGGGCAATTCAGACAGGGGGATCGGAAAAACTGTTTTTT
TRBV9,NA,TRBJ2-1,NA,CASSGRRDEQFF,TGTGCCAGCAGCGGCCGGAGGGATGAGCAGTTCTTC
TRBV9,few,TRBJ1-1,NA,CASSVAAGASEAFF,TGTGCCAGCAGCGTAGCTGCGGGGGCCAGTGAAGCTTTCTTT
TRBV24-1,NA,TRBJ2-7,NA,CATSYGIGYEQYF,TGTGCCACCAGTTACGGGATCGGCTACGAGCAGTACTTC
TRBV29-1,few,TRBJ2-1,TRBD2,CSVLAGGPSNEQFF,TGCAGCGTTCTAGCGGGAGGGCCCAGCAATGAGCAGTTCTTC
TRBV19,NA,TRBJ1-2,TRBD1,CASSIDSDRGYGYTF,TGTGCCAGTAGTATAGATTCGGACAGGGGGTATGGCTACACCTTC
TRBV28,once,TRBJ2-1,TRBD2,CASSVGTSGAGEQFF,TGTGCCAGCAGTGTCGGGACTAGCGGGGCCGGGGAGCAGTTCTTC
TRBV19,NA,TRBJ1-5,NA,CASSWAGDNQPQHF,TGTGCCAGTAGTTGGGCAGGGGACAATCAGCCCCAGCATTTT
TRBV9,NA,TRBJ2-1,NA,CASSVGGDSHYNEQFF,TGTGCCAGCAGCGTAGGAGGAGACAGCCACTACAATGAGCAGTTCTTC
TRBV2,NA,TRBJ2-3,TRBD2,CASIWTSGDTQYF,TGTGCCAGCATTTGGACTAGCGGAGATACGCAGTATTTT
TRBV2,NA,TRBJ1-1,TRBD1,CASRRTGADTEAFF,TGTGCCAGCAGGCGGACAGGGGCAGACACTGAAGCTTTCTTT
TRBV30,NA,TRBJ1-5,NA,CAWALTGHRNQPQHF,TGTGCCTGGGCCCTAACAGGCCATCGCAATCAGCCCCAGCATTTT
TRBV24-1,NA,TRBJ2-2,NA,CATSDSANTGELFF,TGTGCCACCAGCGACTCTGCGAACACCGGGGAGCTGTTTTTT
TRBV7-3,NA,TRBJ2-1,TRBD2,CASSLPRASGRSEQFF,TGTGCCAGCAGCCTACCCAGGGCCAGCGGGAGGAGTGAGCAGTTCTTC
TRBV7-4,NA,TRBJ2-3,NA,CASSLASLTDTQYF,TGTGCCAGCAGCTTAGCAAGCCTCACAGATACGCAGTATTTT
TRBV6-2/TRBV6-3,NA,TRBJ2-5,TRBD2,CASSYSTASGTSQETQYF,TGTGCCAGCAGTTACTCGACGGCTAGCGGGACTTCCCAAGAGACCCAGTACTTC
TRBV7-8,few,TRBJ1-1,NA,CASSLVIHPTRF,TGTGCCAGCAGCTTAGTGATCCATCCGACTCGCTTT
TRBV19,NA,TRBJ2-7,TRBD1,CASRNLGTGAHEQYF,TGTGCCAGTAGAAACCTAGGGACAGGGGCCCACGAGCAGTACTTC
TRBV7-9,NA,TRBJ2-5,TRBD2,CASSLARWEGETQYF,TGTGCCAGCAGCTTAGCGCGGTGGGAGGGAGAGACCCAGTACTTC
TRBV3-1/TRBV3-2,once,TRBJ1-3,NA,CASSQDRSLYPSGNTIYF,TGTGCCAGCAGCCAAGATCGGTCGTTATACCCCTCTGGAAACACCATATATTTT
TRBV3-1/TRBV3-2,NA,TRBJ2-7,NA,CASSQGTSYEQYF,TGTGCCAGCAGCCAAGGGACATCTTACGAGCAGTACTTC
TRBV7-2,NA,TRBJ1-4,TRBD1,CASAQGLGEKLFF,TGTGCCAGCGCACAGGGGTTGGGAGAAAAACTGTTTTTT